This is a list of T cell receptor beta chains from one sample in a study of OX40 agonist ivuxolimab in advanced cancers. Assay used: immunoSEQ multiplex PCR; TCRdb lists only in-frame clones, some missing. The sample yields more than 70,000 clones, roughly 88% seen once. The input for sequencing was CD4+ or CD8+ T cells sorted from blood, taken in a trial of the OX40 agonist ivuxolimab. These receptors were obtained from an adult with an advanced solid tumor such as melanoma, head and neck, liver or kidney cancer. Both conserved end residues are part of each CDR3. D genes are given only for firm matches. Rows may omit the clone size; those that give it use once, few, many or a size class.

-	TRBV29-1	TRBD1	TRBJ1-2	CSVEGDRGRLGYTF	TGCAGCGTTGAAGGGGACAGGGGGCGACTTGGCTACACCTTC
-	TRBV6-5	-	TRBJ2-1	CASSLSTRLVVDEQFF	TGTGCCAGCAGTTTGTCGACCCGGTTAGTTGTGGATGAGCAGTTCTTC
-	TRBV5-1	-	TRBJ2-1	CASSLEGNSRKRFF	TGCGCCAGCAGCTTGGAGGGTAACTCCCGAAAACGGTTCTTC
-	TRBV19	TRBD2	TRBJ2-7	CASSEGLAGGPYEQYF	TGTGCCAGTAGTGAAGGACTAGCGGGAGGGCCCTACGAGCAGTACTTC
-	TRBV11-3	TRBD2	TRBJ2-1	CASSPRTSGANEQFF	TGTGCCAGCAGCCCCAGAACTAGCGGGGCCAATGAGCAGTTCTTC
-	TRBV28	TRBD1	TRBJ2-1	CASSLIQGQGINNEQFF	TGTGCCAGCAGTCTCATACAAGGACAGGGCATAAACAATGAGCAGTTCTTC
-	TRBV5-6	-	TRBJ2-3	CASSFSPGQDTQYF	TGTGCCAGCAGCTTCTCGCCCGGTCAAGATACGCAGTATTTT
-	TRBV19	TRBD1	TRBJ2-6	CASSSPGQVNSGANVLTF	TGTGCCAGTAGTTCCCCGGGACAGGTTAACTCTGGGGCCAACGTCCTGACTTTC
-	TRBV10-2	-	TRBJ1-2	CASSDPGVTNYGYTF	TGCGCCAGCAGCGACCCAGGGGTGACTAACTATGGCTACACCTTC
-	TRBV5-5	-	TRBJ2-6	CASSLLSSGANVLTF	TGTGCCAGCAGCTTGTTGTCCTCTGGGGCCAACGTCCTGACTTTC
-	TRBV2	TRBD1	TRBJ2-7	CASRLTGATYEQYF	TGTGCCAGCAGGCTAACAGGGGCAACCTACGAGCAGTACTTC
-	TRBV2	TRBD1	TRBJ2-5	CASKRQGAPQETQYF	TGTGCCAGCAAACGACAGGGGGCGCCTCAAGAGACCCAGTACTTC
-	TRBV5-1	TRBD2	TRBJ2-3	CASSLAVTSGSSQYF	TGCGCCAGCAGCTTGGCCGTGACTAGCGGGAGCTCGCAGTATTTT
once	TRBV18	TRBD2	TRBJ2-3	CASSPGLAGVRDTQYF	TGTGCCAGCTCACCGGGACTAGCGGGAGTACGCGATACGCAGTATTTT